This is a list of T cell receptor beta chains from one sample in a study of Graves' ophthalmopathy and Graves' hyperthyroidism. Via MiXCR, TCRdb re-called the multiplex PCR reads, giving one row per CDR3 protein. The data show over a million distinct CDR3 sequences, with about two fifths seen just once and approximately 12% held by the top ten. Sample: peripheral blood or thyroid tissue (not recorded which). Source of these receptors: an adult man with Graves' hyperthyroidism. Both conserved end residues are part of each CDR3. Fields, in order: J gene, V gene, D gene, clone size, CDR3 DNA, CDR3 protein. D genes are given only for firm matches. Not every row has a clone size; where given, it reads once, few, many or a size class.

>TRBJ2-7|TRBV7-9|-|once
TGTGCCAGCAGCCCTCTAGGGGGGCCGCCGATTTACGAGCAGTACTTC
CASSPLGGPPIYEQYF
>TRBJ2-7|TRBV2|-|few
TGTGCCAGCAGTGAAGCGAGGGTCCCCGAGCAGTACTTC
CASSEARVPEQYF
>TRBJ1-1|TRBV5-4|-|-
TGTGCCAGCAGCTTCTCGCGTTCAGGGGCTGGCACTGAAGCTTTCTTT
CASSFSRSGAGTEAFF
>TRBJ2-5|TRBV3-1|-|-
TGTGCCAGCAGCCAAGATGGGGCCCGTGGGAGGACCCAGTACTTC
CASSQDGARGRTQYF
>TRBJ2-6|TRBV7-2|-|-
TGTGCCAGCAGCGAAGGGGGGGCGCATGCTTTC
CASSEGGAHAF
>TRBJ1-1|TRBV20-1|-|-
TGCAGTGCTAGCGCCCCGAACACTGAAGCTTTCTTT
CSASAPNTEAFF
>TRBJ2-5|TRBV20-1|-|-
TGCAGTGCTAGAGATTCCCCCCCAGGGGCCCAGTACTTC
CSARDSPPGAQYF
>TRBJ2-7|TRBV7-8|-|many
TGTGCCAGCAGCTTAAGTGACAGCCGCTACGAGCAGTACTTC
CASSLSDSRYEQYF
>TRBJ2-7|TRBV6-6|TRBD2|-
TGTGCCAGCAGTGATAACTCGGGGTTTTCTGGCGGGAGGATCTACGAGCAGTACTTC
CASSDNSGFSGGRIYEQYF
>TRBJ1-1|TRBV29-1|TRBD1|many
TGCAGCGTTTTGGACAGGGGGACGAACACTGAAGCTTTCTTT
CSVLDRGTNTEAFF
>TRBJ2-2|TRBV9|TRBD2|many
TGTGCCAGCAGCGTACCTAGCGGACACTCGAACACCGGGGAGCTGTTTTTT
CASSVPSGHSNTGELFF
>TRBJ1-3|TRBV19|-|-
TGTGCCAGTAGTAGAGGACCTCCGATGAACACCATATATTTT
CASSRGPPMNTIYF
>TRBJ1-5|TRBV7-9|-|many
TGTGCCAGCAGCTCCACGACGGTCAATCAGCCCCAGCATTTT
CASSSTTVNQPQHF
>TRBJ1-3|TRBV7-2|-|-
TGTGCCAGCCTGCCAGGGAGCGCCATATATTTT
CASLPGSAIYF
>TRBJ1-2|TRBV15|-|few
TGTGCCACCAGCAGAGTTGGGGGGGACTATGGCTACACCTTC
CATSRVGGDYGYTF
>TRBJ2-7|TRBV5-1|-|-
TGCGCCAGCAGCTTCCGTTGGGCCTCATACGAGCAGTACTTC
CASSFRWASYEQYF
>TRBJ1-2|TRBV7-2|-|once
TGTGCCAGCAGTTTAGGAGCTGGGATGGGCTACACCTTC
CASSLGAGMGYTF
>TRBJ2-7|TRBV4-3|TRBD1|many
TGCGCCAGCAGCCCGAGGGACAGCCCAACCTACGAGCAGTACTTC
CASSPRDSPTYEQYF
>TRBJ2-2|TRBV24-1|-|many
TGTGCCACCAGTCAGGGGGGCACCGGGGAGCTGTTTTTT
CATSQGGTGELFF
>TRBJ2-5|TRBV29-1|-|many
TGCAGCGTTGAAATAGATACCCCCTACGAGACCCAGTACTTC
CSVEIDTPYETQYF
>TRBJ1-1|TRBV29-1|TRBD1|many
TGCAGCGTTGGACAGGGAAGCCCCAACACTGAAGCTTTCTTT
CSVGQGSPNTEAFF
>TRBJ1-6|TRBV2|-|many
TGTGCCAGCAGTCCGAACGGGCAGCAAAATTCACCCCTCCACTTT
CASSPNGQQNSPLHF
>TRBJ1-1|TRBV5-6|-|-
TGTGCCAGCAGCTTGGACCCCGGGGCGTCGAACACTGAAGCTTTCTTT
CASSLDPGASNTEAFF
>TRBJ1-5|TRBV7-9|-|few
TGTGCCAGCAGCTTAAGACCGTTTTCTGGGAACTTTTGGGGTCAGCCCCAGCATTTT
CASSLRPFSGNFWGQPQHF
>TRBJ1-2|TRBV7-8|-|many
TGTGCCAGCAGCCCCGCTGGGATCAACTATGGCTACACCTTC
CASSPAGINYGYTF
>TRBJ2-5|TRBV20-1|TRBD1|-
TGCAGTGCCATCGGGACAGGGCAAGAGACCCAGTACTTC
CSAIGTGQETQYF
>TRBJ1-5|TRBV2|-|-
TGTGCCAGCAGTGGGGAAGGCAGGGATCAGCCCCAGCATTTT
CASSGEGRDQPQHF
>TRBJ2-7|TRBV7-8|-|many
TGTGCCAGCAGCGCTAACCGCTACGAGCAGTACTTC
CASSANRYEQYF
>TRBJ2-2|TRBV5-1|TRBD2|-
TGCGCCAGCAGGCTAGCGGGAGTTCCCACCGGGGAGCTGTTTTTT
CASRLAGVPTGELFF
>TRBJ1-1|TRBV7-2|TRBD1|-
TGTGCCTGGACTAGGATGGGACAGGTGAACACTGAAGCTTTCTTT
CAWTRMGQVNTEAFF
>TRBJ2-7|TRBV29-1|TRBD2|-
TGCAGCGTTGCGGTGGGACTAGCTTACTACGAGCAGTACTTC
CSVAVGLAYYEQYF
>TRBJ2-3|TRBV2|-|many
TGTGCCAGCAGTGAAGCGGGGGACTCGACAGATACGCAGTATTTT
CASSEAGDSTDTQYF
>TRBJ2-5|TRBV20-1|TRBD2|-
TGCAGACGGACTAGCGGGGGTGGGACCCAGTACTTC
CRRTSGGGTQYF
>TRBJ1-6|TRBV29-1|-|many
TGCAGCGTCAGAGTTCTAGATAATTCACCCCTCCACTTT
CSVRVLDNSPLHF
>TRBJ1-5|TRBV15|-|-
TGTGCCACCAGCAGCGGTGTCAGGGGAAGCAATCAGCCCCAGCATTTT
CATSSGVRGSNQPQHF